This T cell receptor (beta chain) was sequenced during a study of shared clonotypes between healthy human individuals. General study points: Non-shared clonotypes displayed generation probabilities falling below those of clonotypes present in all four donors. Memory subsets had estimated richness that was generally smaller than that of naive subsets.

CD45RO negativity and positive selection for CCR7 defined naive CD8 cells, a population that excluded terminally differentiated effector memory CD45RA+ cells. Those who donated were healthy HIV-negative adults, with no recent acute infections or vaccinations reported. This clone was detected only a few times. Antigen specificity is unknown. The same CDR3 is also encoded by other DNA sequences in this sample. Germline-derived CDR1 and CDR2 are MNHEY and SMNVEV (reference sequence). V was pared by 2 bases and J by 2 bases, with 10 bases between. The CDR3 totals 14 residues. TCRdb keeps only in-frame clones here, not all; method: immunoSEQ multiplex PCR. Here the sample spans 2 million or so clones, just under 95% being singletons.

Sequencing used naive CD8+ T cells sorted from blood. The rearrangement links TRBV27 to TRBJ2-7; the D gene is possibly TRBD2 (6 bases). This TCR was recovered from a young man in good health. CDR3 sequence reads: CASSLGRGAYEQYF. Written as DNA, the CDR3 is TGTGCCAGCAGTTTAGGGCGGGGTGCCTACGAGCAGTACTTC.